This T cell receptor beta chain was captured in a study of response to subunit inactivated influenza vaccine. In regard to this clonotype: At one boundary the junction diverges from the germline segment, which might be a read error.

TCRdb used MiXCR to reprocess the RT-PCR reads, holding one entry per CDR3 protein. The sample records over 400,000 distinct CDR3 sequences, 10% to 11% being singletons. The CDR3 covers 15 residues. Germline values: CDR1 DFQATT, CDR2 SNEGSKA (reference sequence). Sequencing was performed on PBMCs from blood, taken more than 35 days after vaccination. The V gene is TRBV20-1, the J gene TRBJ1-5; D is perhaps TRBD1 (6 bases). The receptor's source is a man in his fifties or sixties who received an inactivated influenza vaccine. The CDR3: CSARATGYSDQPQHF. Here the CDR3 DNA reads TGCAGTGCTAGAGCAACAGGGTATAGCGATCAGCCCCAGCATTTT.